This T cell receptor (beta chain) was profiled in a study of cytomegalovirus exposure and HLA in healthy donors. Whole-study findings and limits: Previously analyzed data showed that most TCR beta V segments were productive at a frequency of about 90% or about 30%.

Primers for the PCR totalled 60 Vbeta and 13 Jbeta. Assay: immunoSEQ multiplex PCR; the TCRdb copy retains only in-frame clones and omits some. Of 100,000 to 150,000 clones listed, roughly 80% are singletons. Germline V gives CDR1 SGDLS, CDR2 YYNGEE. After removal of 0 bases from V and 3 bases from J, the junction contained 4 bases not matched to a gene. This CDR3 spans 16 amino acids. This clone was observed a handful of times. Its antigen is undetermined. J is TRBJ2-2 and V is TRBV9; 8 bases align to TRBD1. The source of this sequence is a man aged 25-45 years in good health and CMV-seronegative. The specimen was PBMCs. CDR3 in amino acids: CASSVVPGGDTGELFF. CDR3 nucleotides: TGTGCCAGCAGCGTAGTACCAGGGGGCGACACCGGGGAGCTGTTTTTT.